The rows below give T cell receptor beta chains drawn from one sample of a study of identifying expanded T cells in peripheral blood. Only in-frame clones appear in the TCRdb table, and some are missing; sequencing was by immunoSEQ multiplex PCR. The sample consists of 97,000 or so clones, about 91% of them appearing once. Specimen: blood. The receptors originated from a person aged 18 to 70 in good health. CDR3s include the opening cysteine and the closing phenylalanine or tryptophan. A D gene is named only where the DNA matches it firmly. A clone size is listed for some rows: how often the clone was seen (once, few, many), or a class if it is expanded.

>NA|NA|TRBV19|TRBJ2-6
CASSSRTRSGANVLTF
TGTGCCAGTAGTTCCCGGACTCGCTCTGGGGCCAACGTCCTGACTTTC
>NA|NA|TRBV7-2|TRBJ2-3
CASSLGPRDTQYF
TGTGCCAGCAGCTTAGGACCGAGAGATACGCAGTATTTT
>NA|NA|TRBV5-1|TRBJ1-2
CASSLASRDYDYTF
TGCGCCAGCAGCCTGGCAAGCAGGGATTATGACTACACCTTC
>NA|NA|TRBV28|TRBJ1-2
CASSRGNYGYTF
TGTGCCAGCAGTCGGGGTAACTATGGCTACACCTTC
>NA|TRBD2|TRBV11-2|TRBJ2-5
CASSLDRNSGRWYQETQYF
TGTGCCAGCAGCTTAGATCGTAATAGCGGGAGGTGGTACCAAGAGACCCAGTACTTC
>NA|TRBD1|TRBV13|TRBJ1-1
CASSLGQVYGVTEAFF
TGTGCCAGCAGCCTTGGACAGGTATATGGTGTGACTGAAGCTTTCTTT
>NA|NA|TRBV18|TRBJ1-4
CASSPDSKNEKLFF
TGTGCCAGCTCACCTGATTCAAAAAATGAAAAACTGTTTTTT
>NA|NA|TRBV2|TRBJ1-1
CASSRGPVAGNTEAFF
TGTGCCAGCAGTCGGGGTCCTGTCGCCGGGAACACTGAAGCTTTCTTT
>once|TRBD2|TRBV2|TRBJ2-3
CASSLLAGFASTDTQYF
TGTGCCAGCAGTTTACTAGCGGGATTCGCTAGCACAGATACGCAGTATTTT
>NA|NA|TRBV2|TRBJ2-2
CASSQGFTGELFF
TGTGCCAGCAGCCAGGGGTTCACCGGGGAGCTGTTTTTT
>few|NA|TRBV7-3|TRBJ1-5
CASSPDGYQPQHF
TGTGCCAGCAGCCCGGACGGATATCAGCCCCAGCATTTT
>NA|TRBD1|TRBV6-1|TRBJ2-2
CASSDVRGQWELFF
TGTGCCAGCAGTGACGTCAGGGGGCAGTGGGAGCTGTTTTTT
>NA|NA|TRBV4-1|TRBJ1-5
CASSRGGGAGENQPQHF
TGCGCCAGCAGCCGCGGGGGCGGGGCGGGGGAAAATCAGCCCCAGCATTTT
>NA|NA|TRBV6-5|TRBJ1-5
CASSYPGSTQHF
TGTGCCAGCAGTTACCCGGGTAGTACCCAGCATTTT
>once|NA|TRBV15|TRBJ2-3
CATSRDSWDSQTSDTQYF
TGTGCCACCAGCAGAGATAGCTGGGACTCCCAAACTTCGGATACGCAGTATTTT
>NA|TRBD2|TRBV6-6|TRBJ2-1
CACGGERDEQFF
TGTGCCTGTGGGGGGGAGAGGGATGAGCAGTTCTTC
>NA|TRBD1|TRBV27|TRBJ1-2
CASSPSGGGGYTF
TGTGCCAGCAGTCCCTCAGGGGGAGGAGGCTACACCTTC
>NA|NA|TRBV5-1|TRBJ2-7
CASSHTTYEQYF
TGCGCCAGCAGTCATACCACCTACGAGCAGTACTTC
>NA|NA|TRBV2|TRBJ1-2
CASSLTLQGTYGYTF
TGTGCCAGCAGTCTGACATTACAGGGAACCTATGGCTACACCTTC
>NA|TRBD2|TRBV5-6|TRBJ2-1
CASSPVGSGRGSSYNEQFF
TGTGCCAGCAGCCCCGTGGGTAGCGGGAGAGGTAGCTCCTACAATGAGCAGTTCTTC
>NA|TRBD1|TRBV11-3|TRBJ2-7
CASSLGRTGAYEQYF
TGTGCCAGCAGCTTAGGCCGGACAGGGGCCTACGAGCAGTACTTC
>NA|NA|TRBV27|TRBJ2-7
CASSFFRQISYEQYF
TGTGCCAGCAGTTTTTTTAGACAGATCTCCTACGAGCAGTACTTC
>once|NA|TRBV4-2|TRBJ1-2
CASSHRGAGIANYGYTF
TGTGCCAGCAGCCACCGAGGGGCGGGGATAGCTAACTATGGCTACACCTTC
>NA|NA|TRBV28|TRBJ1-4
CASSLRQANEKLFF
TGTGCCAGCAGTTTACGGCAGGCTAATGAAAAACTGTTTTTT
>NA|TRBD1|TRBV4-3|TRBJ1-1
CASSLIGTGNTEAFF
TGCGCCAGCAGCCTTATCGGGACAGGGAACACTGAAGCTTTCTTT
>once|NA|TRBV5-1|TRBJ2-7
CASSFYPVGQSSYEQYF
TGCGCCAGCAGCTTCTACCCCGTAGGCCAGAGCTCCTACGAGCAGTACTTC
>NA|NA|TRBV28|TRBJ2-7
CASSLSPGEQYF
TGTGCCAGCAGTTTATCCCCAGGCGAGCAGTACTTC
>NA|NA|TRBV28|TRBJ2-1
CASSFWGSYNEQFF
TGTGCCAGCAGTTTCTGGGGGTCCTACAATGAGCAGTTCTTC
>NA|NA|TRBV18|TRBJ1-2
CASSPGPNYGYTF
TGTGCCAGCTCACCCGGACCTAACTATGGCTACACCTTC
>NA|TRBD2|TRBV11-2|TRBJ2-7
CASSLGLAVSYEQYF
TGTGCCAGCAGCTTAGGGCTAGCGGTTTCCTACGAGCAGTACTTC
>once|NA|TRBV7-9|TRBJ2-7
CASSNQGLGDF
TGTGCCAGCAGCAACCAGGGTTTAGGTGACTTC
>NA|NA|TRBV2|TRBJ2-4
CASRTMSLAKNIQYF
TGTGCCAGCAGGACGATGAGTCTAGCCAAAAACATTCAGTACTTC
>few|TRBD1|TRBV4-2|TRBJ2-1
CASSQDYILVGQGAYNEQFF
TGTGCCAGCAGCCAAGACTATATATTGGTCGGACAGGGGGCCTACAATGAGCAGTTCTTC
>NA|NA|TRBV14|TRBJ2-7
CASSVGRGVYEQYF
TGTGCCAGCAGTGTCGGAAGGGGGGTCTACGAGCAGTACTTC
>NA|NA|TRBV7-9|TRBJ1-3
CASSFFNPPSGNTIYF
TGTGCCAGCAGCTTTTTTAACCCCCCCTCTGGAAACACCATATATTTT
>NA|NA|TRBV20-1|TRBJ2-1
CSATDWNEQFF
TGCAGTGCCACCGACTGGAATGAGCAGTTCTTC
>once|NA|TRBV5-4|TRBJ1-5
CASSLGGETGQPQHF
TGTGCCAGCAGCTTGGGGGGGGAAACCGGTCAGCCCCAGCATTTT
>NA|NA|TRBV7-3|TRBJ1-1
CASTSPLGWVGTAEAFF
TGTGCCAGCACCTCCCCGTTAGGGTGGGTCGGGACCGCTGAAGCTTTCTTT
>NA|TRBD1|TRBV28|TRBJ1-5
CASFGQGAQYSNQPQHF
TGTGCCAGCTTTGGACAGGGGGCCCAGTATAGCAATCAGCCCCAGCATTTT
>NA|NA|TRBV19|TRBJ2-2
CASSTYRVYTGELFF
TGTGCCAGTAGTACATACAGGGTTTACACCGGGGAGCTGTTTTTT
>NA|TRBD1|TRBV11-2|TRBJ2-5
CANSLRLRGTEGRETQYF
TGTGCCAACAGCTTAAGGCTGAGGGGGACAGAAGGTCGAGAGACCCAGTACTTC
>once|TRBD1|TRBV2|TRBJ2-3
CASYYTGQRQYF
TGTGCCAGCTATTATACGGGACAGCGGCAGTATTTT
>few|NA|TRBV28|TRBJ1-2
CASSLSRGSYGYTF
TGTGCCAGCAGTTTAAGTCGGGGCTCCTATGGCTACACCTTC
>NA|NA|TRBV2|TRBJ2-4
CASSVGRDIQYF
TGTGCCAGCAGCGTCGGGCGGGACATTCAGTACTTC
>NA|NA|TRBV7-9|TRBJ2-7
CASSLNDLSGLYEQYF
TGTGCCAGCAGCTTAAACGATTTAAGCGGGCTCTACGAGCAGTACTTC
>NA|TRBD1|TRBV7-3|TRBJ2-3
CASSPRDRGGDTQYF
TGTGCCAGCAGCCCCCGGGACAGGGGTGGAGATACGCAGTATTTT
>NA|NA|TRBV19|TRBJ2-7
CASPDWGESYEQYF
TGTGCCAGTCCAGACTGGGGGGAAAGCTACGAGCAGTACTTC
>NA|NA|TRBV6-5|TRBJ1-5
CASSYSWEGEQPQHF
TGTGCCAGCAGTTACTCCTGGGAGGGAGAGCAGCCCCAGCATTTT
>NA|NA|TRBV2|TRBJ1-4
CASSVMATNEKLFF
TGTGCCAGCAGTGTGATGGCAACTAATGAAAAACTGTTTTTT
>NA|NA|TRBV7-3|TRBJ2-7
CASSPGAGSHEQYF
TGTGCCAGCAGCCCCGGGGCAGGGTCCCACGAGCAGTACTTC
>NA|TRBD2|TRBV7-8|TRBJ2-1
CASSLETSGGWYNEQFF
TGTGCCAGCAGCTTAGAGACTAGCGGGGGGTGGTACAATGAGCAGTTCTTC